The table lists the clone carrying this T cell receptor beta chain with a few counts. Its antigen is not identified. Germline CDR1 reads MNHEY; CDR2 reads SMNVEV (reference sequence). V lost 2 bases to trimming and J lost 5 bases, with 12 bases between them. The CDR3 runs to 14 residues. TCRdb itself ran the RT-PCR reads through MiXCR, one entry per CDR3 protein. Among about 800,000 distinct CDR3 sequences listed, around 20% were seen once. The sample belongs to a study of response to subunit inactivated influenza vaccine. General study points: Authors suggested seasonal influenza vaccinations each recruit few new T cells.

Source: PBMCs from blood, taken about 5 days after vaccination. The chain recombines TRBV27 with TRBJ1-1; no definite D call. The sequence came from a man between 45 and 60 years old who received an inactivated influenza vaccine. Here the CDR3 reads CASSLKMFGTEAFF. As DNA, the CDR3 is TGTGCCAGCAGTTTAAAGATGTTTGGGACTGAAGCTTTCTTT.